The next 7 T cell receptor beta chains were all read from a single sample in a study of Ad26.COV2.S vaccination and SARS-CoV-2 variants. Sample treatment: some 19 received Ad26.COV2.S at low or high dose, single or two shots; 5 received placebo; per-sample allocation not given. It was on day 63 after the first vaccine or placebo injection that samples were taken. Measured with immunoSEQ multiplex PCR; TCRdb has only the in-frame clones, and not every one. The sample lists roughly 320,000 clones, 70% to 90% occurring once. The sequencing used peripheral blood, collected in a trial of Ad26.COV2.S vaccine versus placebo. These receptors all stem from a person aged 18-60 years who received the Ad26.COV2.S COVID-19 vaccine or a placebo.

V gene TRBV28 combines with J gene TRBJ1-1, with D unresolved. The CDR3 runs 13 residues. V was clipped by 2 bases and J by 7 bases, with 11 bases between them. Germline CDR1 MDHEN, CDR2 SYDVKM. CDR3 nucleotide sequence: TGTGCCAGCAGTTTACCAATCCAGCTTGAAGCTTTCTTT. Translation gives CASSLPIQLEAFF.

The gene calls are TRBV11-3 and TRBJ2-1; D gene ambiguous. The CDR3 consists of 13 residues. Looked up from germline, CDR1 is SGHNT and CDR2 is YENEEA. V shed 5 bases and J shed 8 bases, with 13 bases lying between them. The CDR3 is CASSPGLRDEQFF. Here the CDR3 DNA reads TGTGCCAGCAGCCCGGGTCTGCGCGATGAGCAGTTCTTC.

V gene TRBV14 combines with J gene TRBJ1-6; D call uncertain. V was cut by 0 bases and J by 8 bases, with 11 bases left in between. The CDR3 spans 15 residues. Germline CDR1 reads SGHDN; CDR2 reads FVKESK. The CDR3, as DNA: TGTGCCAGCAGCCAAGATGCCAGTTTTTATTCACCCCTCCACTTT. Its protein product is CASSQDASFYSPLHF.

In this sample, this clone turned up once. V usage is TRBV7-9 and J usage is TRBJ1-1; D remains unclear. The germline gives CDR1 SEHNR, CDR2 FQNEAQ (reference sequence). This CDR3 has 13 residues. With 3 bases removed from V and 4 bases from J, the gap between germline ends came to 9 bases. The CDR3 DNA reads TGTGCCAGCAGCTTTGTAGGAGCCACTGAAGCTTTCTTT. Amino acid sequence: CASSFVGATEAFF.

This clone was seen just once. The gene calls are TRBV10-1 and TRBJ1-6; 7 bases match TRBD1. This CDR3 has 17 amino acids. V gave up 3 bases and J gave up 10 bases; unmatched junction bases: 15. Germline V CDR1 and CDR2: WNHNN, SYGVQD (reference sequence). CDR3 residues: CASSDAGERGRGSPLHF. Written as DNA, the CDR3 is TGCGCCAGCAGTGACGCCGGAGAAAGGGGGCGAGGCTCACCCCTCCACTTT.

The table lists this clone with a few counts. The chain is built from TRBV9 and TRBJ2-5, with D possibly matching TRBD1 (6 bases). This CDR3 comprises 12 residues. Trimming took 6 bases from V and 4 from J, leaving 10 bases between them. CDR1 is SGDLS, CDR2 YYNGEE, per germline. CDR3 protein: CASNFRGETQYF. In DNA form, the CDR3 reads TGTGCCAGCAACTTCAGGGGAGAGACCCAGTACTTC.

This clone was seen just once. The chain carries TRBV7-3 and TRBJ2-2; 8 bases map to TRBD2. CDR3 size: 17 residues. Losses at the gene ends were 1 base for V and 8 bases for J; bases not matched to a gene: 12. Germline assignment: CDR1 SGHTA and CDR2 FQGTGA. The CDR3 spells CASSLSALAGLRGELFF. The CDR3 DNA reads TGTGCCAGCAGCTTAAGCGCCCTAGCGGGCCTGAGGGGGGAGCTGTTTTTT.